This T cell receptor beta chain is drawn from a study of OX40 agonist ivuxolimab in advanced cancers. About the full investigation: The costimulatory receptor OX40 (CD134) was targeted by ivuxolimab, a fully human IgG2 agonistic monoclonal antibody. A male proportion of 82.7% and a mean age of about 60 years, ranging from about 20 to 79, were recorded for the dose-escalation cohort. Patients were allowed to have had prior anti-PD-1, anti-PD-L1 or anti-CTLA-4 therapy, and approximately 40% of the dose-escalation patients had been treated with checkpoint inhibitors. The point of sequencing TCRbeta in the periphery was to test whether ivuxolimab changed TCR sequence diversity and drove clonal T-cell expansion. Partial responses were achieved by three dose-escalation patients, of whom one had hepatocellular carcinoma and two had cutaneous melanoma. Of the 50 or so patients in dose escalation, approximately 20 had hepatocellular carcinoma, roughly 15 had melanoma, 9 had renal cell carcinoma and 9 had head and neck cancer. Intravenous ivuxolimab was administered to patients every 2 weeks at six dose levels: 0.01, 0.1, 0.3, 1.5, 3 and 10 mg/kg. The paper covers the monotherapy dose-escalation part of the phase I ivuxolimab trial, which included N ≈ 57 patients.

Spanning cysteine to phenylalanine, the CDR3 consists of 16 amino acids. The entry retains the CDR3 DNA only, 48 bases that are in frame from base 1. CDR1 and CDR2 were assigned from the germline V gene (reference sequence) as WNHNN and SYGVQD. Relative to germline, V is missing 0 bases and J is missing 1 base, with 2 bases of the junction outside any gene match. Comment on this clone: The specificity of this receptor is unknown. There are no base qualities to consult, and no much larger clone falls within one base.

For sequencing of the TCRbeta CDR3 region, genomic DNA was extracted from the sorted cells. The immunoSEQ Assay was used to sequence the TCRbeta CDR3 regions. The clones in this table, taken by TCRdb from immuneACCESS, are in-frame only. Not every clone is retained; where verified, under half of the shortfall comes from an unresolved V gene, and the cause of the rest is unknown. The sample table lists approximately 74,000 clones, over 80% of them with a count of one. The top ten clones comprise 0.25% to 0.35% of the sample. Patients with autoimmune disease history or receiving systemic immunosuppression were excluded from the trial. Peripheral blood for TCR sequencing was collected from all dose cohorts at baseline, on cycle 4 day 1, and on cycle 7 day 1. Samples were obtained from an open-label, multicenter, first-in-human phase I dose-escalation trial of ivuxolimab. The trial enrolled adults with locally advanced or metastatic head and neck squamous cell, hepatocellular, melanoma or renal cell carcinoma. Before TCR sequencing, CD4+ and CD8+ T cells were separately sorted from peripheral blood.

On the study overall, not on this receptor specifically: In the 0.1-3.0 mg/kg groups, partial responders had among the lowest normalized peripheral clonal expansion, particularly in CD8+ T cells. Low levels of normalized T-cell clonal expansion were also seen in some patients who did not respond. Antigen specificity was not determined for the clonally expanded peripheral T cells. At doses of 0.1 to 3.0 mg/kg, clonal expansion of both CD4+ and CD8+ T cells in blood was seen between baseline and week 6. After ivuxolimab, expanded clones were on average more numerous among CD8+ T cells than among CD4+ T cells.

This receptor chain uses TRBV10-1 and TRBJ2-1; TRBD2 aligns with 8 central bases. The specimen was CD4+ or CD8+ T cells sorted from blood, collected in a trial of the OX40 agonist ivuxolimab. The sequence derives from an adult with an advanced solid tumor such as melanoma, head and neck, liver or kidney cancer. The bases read TGCGCCAGCAGTGAGTCCACGGGAGGGTCCTACAATGAGCAGTTCTTC. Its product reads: CASSESTGGSYNEQFF.